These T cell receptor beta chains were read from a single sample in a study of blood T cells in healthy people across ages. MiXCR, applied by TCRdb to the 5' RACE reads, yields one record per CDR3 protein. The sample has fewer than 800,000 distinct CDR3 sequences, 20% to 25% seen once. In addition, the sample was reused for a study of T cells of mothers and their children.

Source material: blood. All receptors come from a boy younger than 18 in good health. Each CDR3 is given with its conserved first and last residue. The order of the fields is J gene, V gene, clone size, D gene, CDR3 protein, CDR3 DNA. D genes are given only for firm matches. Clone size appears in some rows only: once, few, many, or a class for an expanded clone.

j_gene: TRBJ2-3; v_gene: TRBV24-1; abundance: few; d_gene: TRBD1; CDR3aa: CATSGPRGRSFGTDTQYF; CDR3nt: TGTGCCACCAGTGGTCCCAGGGGGCGATCGTTCGGCACAGATACGCAGTATTTT
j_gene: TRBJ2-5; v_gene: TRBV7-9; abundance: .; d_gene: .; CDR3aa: CASSTTNGIETQYF; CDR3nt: TGTGCCAGCAGCACGACAAATGGTATAGAGACCCAGTACTTC
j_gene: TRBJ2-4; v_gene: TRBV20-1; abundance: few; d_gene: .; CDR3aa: CSATRGQGAKNIQYF; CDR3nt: TGCAGTGCTACCAGAGGTCAGGGGGCCAAAAACATTCAGTACTTC
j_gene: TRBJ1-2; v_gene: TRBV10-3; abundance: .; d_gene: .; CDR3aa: CAAREGYGYTF; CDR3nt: TGTGCCGCCCGGGAAGGCTATGGCTACACCTTC
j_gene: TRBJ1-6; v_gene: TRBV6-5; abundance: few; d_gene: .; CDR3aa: CASSYSAGKDSPLHF; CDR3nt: TGTGCCAGCAGTTACTCGGCAGGGAAGGATTCACCCCTCCACTTT
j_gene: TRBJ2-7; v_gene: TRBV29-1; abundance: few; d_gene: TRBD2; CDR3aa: CSVLKRRTSGVFSYEQYF; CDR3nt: TGCAGCGTTCTAAAACGAAGGACTAGCGGGGTCTTCTCCTACGAGCAGTACTTC
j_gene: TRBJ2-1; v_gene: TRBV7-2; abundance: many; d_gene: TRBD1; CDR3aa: CASSLTTGTGRNEQFF; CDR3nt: TGTGCCAGCAGCTTAACAACCGGGACAGGGAGGAATGAGCAGTTCTTC
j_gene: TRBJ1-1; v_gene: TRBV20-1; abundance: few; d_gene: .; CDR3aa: CSARGGRGYPNTEAFF; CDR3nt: TGCAGTGCTAGAGGGGGTAGAGGGTACCCGAACACTGAAGCTTTCTTT
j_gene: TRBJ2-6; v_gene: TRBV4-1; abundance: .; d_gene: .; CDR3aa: CASSQASQGSGANVPTF; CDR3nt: TGCGCCAGCAGCCAAGCATCTCAGGGCTCTGGGGCCAACGTCCCGACTTTC
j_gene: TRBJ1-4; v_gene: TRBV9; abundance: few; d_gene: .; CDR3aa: CASSVVGEKLSF; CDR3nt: TGTGCCAGCAGCGTAGTTGGTGAAAAACTGTCTTTT
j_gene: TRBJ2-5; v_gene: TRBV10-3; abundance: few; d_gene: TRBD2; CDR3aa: CAISGLAQETQYF; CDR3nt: TGTGCCATCAGTGGACTAGCCCAAGAGACCCAGTACTTC
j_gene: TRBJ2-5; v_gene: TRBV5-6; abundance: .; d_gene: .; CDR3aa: CASSVAGMETQHF; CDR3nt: TGTGCCAGCAGCGTCGCGGGGATGGAGACCCAGCACTTC
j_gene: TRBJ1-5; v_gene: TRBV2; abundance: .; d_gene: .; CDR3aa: CASTPDGNNQPQHF; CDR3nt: TGTGCCAGCACCCCGGATGGAAATAATCAGCCCCAGCATTTT
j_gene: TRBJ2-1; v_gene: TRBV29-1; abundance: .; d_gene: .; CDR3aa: CSVEWTSSKFF; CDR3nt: TGCAGCGTTGAGTGGACCTCCTCCAAGTTCTTC
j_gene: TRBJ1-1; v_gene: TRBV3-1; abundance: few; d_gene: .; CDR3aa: CASSFRNQGDTEAFF; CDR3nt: TGTGCCAGCAGCTTTCGAAACCAGGGTGACACTGAAGCCTTCTTT
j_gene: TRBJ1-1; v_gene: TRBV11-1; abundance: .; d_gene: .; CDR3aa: CASSLDIGDTEAFF; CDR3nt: TGTGCCAGCAGCTTAGATATCGGGGATACTGAAGCTTTCTTT
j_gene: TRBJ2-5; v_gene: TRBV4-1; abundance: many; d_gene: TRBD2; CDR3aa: CASSQLPGGVGTQYF; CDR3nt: TGCGCCAGCAGCCAACTCCCGGGAGGAGTTGGGACCCAGTACTTC
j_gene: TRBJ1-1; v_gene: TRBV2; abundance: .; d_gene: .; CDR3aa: CASSVTANTEAFF; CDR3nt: TGTGCCAGCAGTGTTACGGCGAACACTGAAGCTTTCTTT
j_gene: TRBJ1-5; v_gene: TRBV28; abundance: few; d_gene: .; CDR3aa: CASSLYPEDSNQPQHF; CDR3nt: TGTGCCAGCAGTTTATACCCGGAAGATAGCAATCAGCCCCAGCATTTT
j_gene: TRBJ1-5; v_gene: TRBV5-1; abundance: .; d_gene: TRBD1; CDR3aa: CASSWTGGDQPQHF; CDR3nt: TGCGCCAGCAGCTGGACAGGGGGCGATCAGCCCCAGCATTTT
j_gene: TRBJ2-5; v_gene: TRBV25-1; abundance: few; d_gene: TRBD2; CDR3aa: CASSEFSGGAETQYF; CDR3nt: TGTGCCAGCAGTGAGTTCAGCGGGGGGGCGGAGACCCAGTACTTC
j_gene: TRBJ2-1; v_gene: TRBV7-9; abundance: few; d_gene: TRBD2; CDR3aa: CASSPPGLADYNEQFF; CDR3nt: TGTGCCAGCAGCCCCCCGGGTCTAGCGGACTACAATGAGCAGTTCTTC